These T cell receptor beta chains were read from a single sample in a study of T cells in Graves' hyperthyroidism and ophthalmopathy. A single record per CDR3 protein comes from TCRdb applying MiXCR to the multiplex PCR reads. The repertoire consists of about 520,000 distinct CDR3 sequences, with roughly 24% occurring once and the leading ten covering 10% to 12%. Sequencing was done on a sample of blood. Source of these receptors: a woman in her 30s with Graves' ophthalmopathy. Both conserved end residues are part of each CDR3. The order of the fields is CDR3 length, V gene, D gene, J gene, CDR3 protein. The D gene is left open where the match is weak.

>14|TRBV18|TRBD1|TRBJ1-1
CASARQGANTEAFF
>19|TRBV6-2/TRBV6-3|TRBD2|TRBJ2-6
CASSYGLAGVKSGANVLTF
>17|TRBV12-3/TRBV12-4|.|TRBJ2-7
CASSLGTASPSSYEQYF
>12|TRBV7-2|.|TRBJ1-1
CASSLMVDEAFF
>12|TRBV28|.|TRBJ1-2
CASRSISYGYTF
>16|TRBV10-3|.|TRBJ1-6
CATSLQGRNDNSPLHF
>16|TRBV24-1|.|TRBJ1-2
CATSDLLSFPSYGYTF
>13|TRBV29-1|.|TRBJ1-1
CSVEQGWYTEAFF
>15|TRBV27|TRBD1|TRBJ1-1
CASSWDSGRYTEAFF
>13|TRBV19|.|TRBJ2-7
CASSIAFGDEQYF
>14|TRBV7-2|.|TRBJ1-3
CASEGRDSGNTIYF
>18|TRBV6-4|TRBD1|TRBJ2-7
CASRARPGTGGGSYEQYF
>13|TRBV11-2|.|TRBJ2-7
CASSLFQGYEQYF
>12|TRBV6-5|.|TRBJ1-5
CASNTGNQPQHF
>13|TRBV12-3/TRBV12-4|.|TRBJ1-1
CASSLRGYNEAFF
>15|TRBV4-2|.|TRBJ1-1
CASSQRRTQNTEAFF
>13|TRBV14|.|TRBJ2-7
CASSLQTGYEQYF
>15|TRBV5-4|.|TRBJ2-5
CASSSMGGQAETQYF
>12|TRBV20-1|.|TRBJ2-7
CSATDGKPEQYF
>15|TRBV27|TRBD1|TRBJ1-1
CASSLKPGQGAIAFF
>18|TRBV20-1|TRBD2|TRBJ2-5
CSARRLAGGPQYQETQYF
>15|TRBV7-8|TRBD1|TRBJ1-1
CASSFRDRGLTEAFF
>18|TRBV4-3|TRBD1|TRBJ1-5
CASSQDWGRTGRIQPQHF
>15|TRBV19|.|TRBJ1-2
CASSTPGPLTYGYTF
>15|TRBV12-3/TRBV12-4|.|TRBJ1-5
CASSLIGSSNQPQHF
>13|TRBV4-1|.|TRBJ2-5
CASSQYIEETQYF
>14|TRBV4-1|.|TRBJ1-3
CASSQGPAGNTIYF
>14|TRBV2|.|TRBJ1-2
CASRGATVNYGYTF
>15|TRBV18|.|TRBJ1-1
CASSEGDSRFTEAFF
>14|TRBV7-8|.|TRBJ2-7
CASSQKSSSYEQYF
>14|TRBV15|TRBD1|TRBJ1-5
CATGPTGLGQPQHF
>15|TRBV7-2|.|TRBJ2-7
CASSLVGGWLHEQYF
>15|TRBV15|.|TRBJ2-7
CATSREVGHTYEQYF
>18|TRBV12-5|.|TRBJ2-7
CASGIQKRLGGVSYEQYF
>15|TRBV7-2|.|TRBJ1-5
CASSLGVGENQPQHF
>14|TRBV5-1|.|TRBJ1-1
CASSSDRPDSEAFF
>9|TRBV2|.|TRBJ1-1
CASIKGACF